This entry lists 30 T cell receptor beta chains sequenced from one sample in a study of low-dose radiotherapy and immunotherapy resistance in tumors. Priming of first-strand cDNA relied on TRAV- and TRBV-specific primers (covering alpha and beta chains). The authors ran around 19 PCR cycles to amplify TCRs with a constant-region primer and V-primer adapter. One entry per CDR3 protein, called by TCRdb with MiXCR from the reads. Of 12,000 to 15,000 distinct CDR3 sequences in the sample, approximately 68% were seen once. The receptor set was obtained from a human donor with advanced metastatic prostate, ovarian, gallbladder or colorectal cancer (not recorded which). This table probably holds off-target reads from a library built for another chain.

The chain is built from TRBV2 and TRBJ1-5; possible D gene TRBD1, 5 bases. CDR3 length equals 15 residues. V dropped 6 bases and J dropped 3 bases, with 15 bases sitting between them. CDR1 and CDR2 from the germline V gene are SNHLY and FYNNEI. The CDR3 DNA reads TGTGCCAGCAGCCCAGATCGGGGGGACAATCAGCCCCAGCATTTT. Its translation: CASSPDRGDNQPQHF.

CDR3 in amino acids: CASSLKGLAYNEQFF. CDR3 DNA sequence: TGTGCCAGCAGCCTTAAGGGACTGGCCTACAATGAGCAGTTCTTC. The V gene is TRBV11-2, the J gene TRBJ2-1, with a possible D match to TRBD2 (6 bases). The CDR3 length is 15 residues. Germline V gene data show CDR1 as SGHAT and CDR2 as FQNNGV. Deletions cut 5 bases from V and 2 bases from J, with 13 bases between.

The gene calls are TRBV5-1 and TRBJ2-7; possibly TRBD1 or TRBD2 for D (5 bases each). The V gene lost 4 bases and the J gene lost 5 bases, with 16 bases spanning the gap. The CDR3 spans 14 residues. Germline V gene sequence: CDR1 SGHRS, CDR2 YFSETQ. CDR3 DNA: TGCGCCAGCAGCCCGGGACGGCTTGTGGACGAGCAGTACTTC. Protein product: CASSPGRLVDEQYF.

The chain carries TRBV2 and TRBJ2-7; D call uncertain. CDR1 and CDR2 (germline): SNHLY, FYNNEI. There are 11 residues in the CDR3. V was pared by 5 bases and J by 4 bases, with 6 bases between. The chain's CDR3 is CASSPRYEQYF. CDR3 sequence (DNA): TGTGCCAGCAGTCCGAGGTACGAGCAGTACTTC.

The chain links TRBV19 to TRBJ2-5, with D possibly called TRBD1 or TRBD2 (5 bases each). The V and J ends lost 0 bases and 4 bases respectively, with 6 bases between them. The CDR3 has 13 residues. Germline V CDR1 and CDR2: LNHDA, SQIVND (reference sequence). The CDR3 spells CASSIERGETQYF. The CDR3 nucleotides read TGTGCCAGTAGTATAGAGAGGGGAGAGACCCAGTACTTC.

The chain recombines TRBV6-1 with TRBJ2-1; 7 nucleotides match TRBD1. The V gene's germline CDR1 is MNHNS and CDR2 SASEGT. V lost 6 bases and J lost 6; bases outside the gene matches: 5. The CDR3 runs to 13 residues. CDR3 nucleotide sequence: TGTGCCAGCAGCCCGACAGGGCTCAATGAGCAGTTCTTC. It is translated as CASSPTGLNEQFF.

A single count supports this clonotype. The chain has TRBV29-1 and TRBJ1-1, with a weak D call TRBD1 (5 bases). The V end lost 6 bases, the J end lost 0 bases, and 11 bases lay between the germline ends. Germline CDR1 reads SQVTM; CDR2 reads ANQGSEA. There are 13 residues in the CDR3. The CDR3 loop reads CSVGRNMNTEAFF. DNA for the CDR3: TGCAGCGTGGGACGGAACATGAACACTGAAGCTTTCTTT. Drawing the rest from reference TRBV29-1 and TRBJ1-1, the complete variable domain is SAVISQKPSRDICQRGTSLTIQCQVDSQVTMMFWYRQQPGQSLTLIATANQGSEATYESGFVIDKFPISRPNLTFSTLTVSNMSPEDSSIYLCSVGRNMNTEAFFGQGTRLTVV.

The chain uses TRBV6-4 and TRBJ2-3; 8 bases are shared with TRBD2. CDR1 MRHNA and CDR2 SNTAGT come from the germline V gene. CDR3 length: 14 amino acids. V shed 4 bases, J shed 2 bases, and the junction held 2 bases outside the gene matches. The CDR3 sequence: CASSAAGATDTQYF. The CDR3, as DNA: TGTGCCAGCAGTGCAGCGGGGGCCACAGATACGCAGTATTTT.

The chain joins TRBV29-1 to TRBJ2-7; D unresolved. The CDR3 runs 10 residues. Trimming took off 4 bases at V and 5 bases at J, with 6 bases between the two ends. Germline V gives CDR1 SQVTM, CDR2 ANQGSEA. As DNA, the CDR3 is TGCAGCGTTGTGGGGAACGAGCAGTACTTC. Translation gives CSVVGNEQYF.

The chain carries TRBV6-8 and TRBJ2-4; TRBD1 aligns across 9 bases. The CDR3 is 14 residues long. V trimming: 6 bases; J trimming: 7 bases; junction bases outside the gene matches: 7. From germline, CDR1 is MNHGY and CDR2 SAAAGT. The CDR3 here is CASRLTGGGNIQYF. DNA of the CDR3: TGTGCCAGCAGACTGACAGGGGGAGGGAACATTCAGTACTTC.

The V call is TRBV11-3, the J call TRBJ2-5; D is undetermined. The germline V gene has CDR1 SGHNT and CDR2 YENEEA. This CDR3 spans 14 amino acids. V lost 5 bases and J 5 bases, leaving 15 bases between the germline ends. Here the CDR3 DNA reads TGTGCCAGCAGCGACCGGACCGCCCCGGAGACCCAGTACTTC. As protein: CASSDRTAPETQYF. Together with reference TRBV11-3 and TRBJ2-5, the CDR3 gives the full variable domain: EAGVVQSPRYKIIEKKQPVAFWCNPISGHNTLYWYLQNLGQGPELLIRYENEEAVDDSQLPKDRFSAERLKGVDSTLKIQPAELGDSAVYLCASSDRTAPETQYFGPGTRLLVL.

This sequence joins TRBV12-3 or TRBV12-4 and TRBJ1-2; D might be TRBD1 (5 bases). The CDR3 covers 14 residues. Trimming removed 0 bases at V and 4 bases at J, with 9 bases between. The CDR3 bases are TGTGCCAGCAGTTTAGCCAGGGTGGGCTATGGCTACACCTTC. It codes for CASSLARVGYGYTF.

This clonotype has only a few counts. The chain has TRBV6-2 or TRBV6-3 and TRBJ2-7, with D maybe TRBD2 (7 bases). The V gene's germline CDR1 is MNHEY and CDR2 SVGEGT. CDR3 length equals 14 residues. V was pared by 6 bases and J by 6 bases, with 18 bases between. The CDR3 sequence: CASRKGGADGEQYF. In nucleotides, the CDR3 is TGTGCCAGCAGAAAAGGGGGGGCTGACGGCGAGCAGTACTTC.

The CDR3 loop is CASSPEPGAAWNEQFF. The CDR3 region has the DNA TGTGCCAGCAGCCCCGAGCCGGGGGCTGCGTGGAATGAGCAGTTCTTC. The chain combines TRBV5-4 with TRBJ2-1; D assignment may be TRBD1 or TRBD2 (6 bases each). The ends were cut back, 4 bases at V and 7 bases at J, with 21 bases in the middle. The CDR3 length is 16 residues. Germline CDR1 and CDR2: SGHNT and YYREEE (reference sequence).

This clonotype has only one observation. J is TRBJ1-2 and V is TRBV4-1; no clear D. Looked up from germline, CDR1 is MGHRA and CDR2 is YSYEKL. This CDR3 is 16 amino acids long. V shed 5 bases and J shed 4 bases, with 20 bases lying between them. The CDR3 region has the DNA TGCGCCAGCAGCTCTACAAGGTTCATAACGCGCTATGGCTACACCTTC. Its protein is CASSSTRFITRYGYTF.

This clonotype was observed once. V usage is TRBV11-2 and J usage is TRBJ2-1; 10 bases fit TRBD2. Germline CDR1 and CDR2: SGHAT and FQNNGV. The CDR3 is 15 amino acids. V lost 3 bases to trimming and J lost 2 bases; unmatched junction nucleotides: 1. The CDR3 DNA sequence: TGTGCCAGCAGCTTCCTAGCGGGGGCCTACAATGAGCAGTTCTTC. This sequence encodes CASSFLAGAYNEQFF.

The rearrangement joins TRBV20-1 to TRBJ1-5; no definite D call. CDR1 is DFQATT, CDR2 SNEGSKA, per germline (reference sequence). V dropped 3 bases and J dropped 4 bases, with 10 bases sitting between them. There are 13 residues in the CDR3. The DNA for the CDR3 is TGCAGTGCTAGTGGTGGCCTTAATCAGCCCCAGCATTTT. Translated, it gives CSASGGLNQPQHF.

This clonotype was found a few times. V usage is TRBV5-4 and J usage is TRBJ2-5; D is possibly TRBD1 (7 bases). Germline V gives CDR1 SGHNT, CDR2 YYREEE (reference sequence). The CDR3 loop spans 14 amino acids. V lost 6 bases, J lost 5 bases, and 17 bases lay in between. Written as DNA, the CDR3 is TGTGCCAGCACCCAGGGGGGCGGGCTTGAGACCCAGTACTTC. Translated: CASTQGGGLETQYF.

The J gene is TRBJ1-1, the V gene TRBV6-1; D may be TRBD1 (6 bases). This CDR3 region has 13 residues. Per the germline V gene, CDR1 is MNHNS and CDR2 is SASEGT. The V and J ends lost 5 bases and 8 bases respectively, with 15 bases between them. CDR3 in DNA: TGTGCCAGCAGTCTTCGGGGGGCTGGAGAAGCTTTCTTT. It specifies CASSLRGAGEAFF.

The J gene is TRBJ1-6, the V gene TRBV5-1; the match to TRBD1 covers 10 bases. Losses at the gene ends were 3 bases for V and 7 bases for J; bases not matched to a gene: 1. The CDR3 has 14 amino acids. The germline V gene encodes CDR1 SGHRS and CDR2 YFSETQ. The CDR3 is CASSWTGGNSPLHF. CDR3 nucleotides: TGCGCCAGCAGCTGGACAGGGGGAAATTCACCCCTCCACTTT.

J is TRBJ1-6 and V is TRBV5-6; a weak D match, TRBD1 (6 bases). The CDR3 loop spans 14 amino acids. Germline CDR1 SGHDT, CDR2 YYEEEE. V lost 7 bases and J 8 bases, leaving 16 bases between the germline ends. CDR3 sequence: CASVDRSGDSPLHF. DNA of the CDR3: TGTGCCAGCGTCGACAGGTCGGGGGATTCACCCCTCCACTTT.

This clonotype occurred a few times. DNA of the CDR3: TGTGCCAGCAGTAGCGGGGGGGCTTTGAATGAGCAGTTCTTC. Residues: CASSSGGALNEQFF. This chain joins TRBV12-3 or TRBV12-4 and TRBJ2-1; 10 bases align to TRBD2. The V gene end was trimmed by 5 bases and the J gene end by 7 bases; junction bases not matched to a gene: 5. CDR3 length: 14 residues.

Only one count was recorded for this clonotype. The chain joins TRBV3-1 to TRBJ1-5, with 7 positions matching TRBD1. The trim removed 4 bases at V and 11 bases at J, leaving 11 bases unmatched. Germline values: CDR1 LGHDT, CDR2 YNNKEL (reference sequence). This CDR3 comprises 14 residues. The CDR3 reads CASSRDRAPWSQHF. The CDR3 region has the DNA TGTGCCAGCAGCCGCGACAGGGCCCCTTGGTCCCAGCATTTT.

CDR3 DNA sequence: TGCGCCAGCAGTCCCTGGAGCCTCACCGGGGAGCTGTTTTTT. This sequence encodes CASSPWSLTGELFF. The V call is TRBV23-1, the J call TRBJ2-2, with D unclear. TRBV23-1 is annotated as an ORF whose role is uncertain. This CDR3 spans 14 amino acids. V lost 4 bases and J 4 bases, leaving 10 bases between the germline ends.

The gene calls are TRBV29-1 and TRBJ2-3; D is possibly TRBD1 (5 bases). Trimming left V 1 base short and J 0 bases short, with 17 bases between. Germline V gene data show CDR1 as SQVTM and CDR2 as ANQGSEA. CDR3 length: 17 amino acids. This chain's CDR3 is CSVEGVSTVSSTDTQYF. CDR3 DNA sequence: TGCAGCGTTGAAGGCGTCTCGACAGTTTCTAGCACAGATACGCAGTATTTT.

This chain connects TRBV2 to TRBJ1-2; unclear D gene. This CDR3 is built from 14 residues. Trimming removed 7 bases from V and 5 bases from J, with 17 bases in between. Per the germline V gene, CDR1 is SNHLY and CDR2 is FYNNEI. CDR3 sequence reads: CASTTAPGGYGYTF. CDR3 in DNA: TGTGCCAGCACTACAGCTCCCGGAGGGTATGGCTACACCTTC.

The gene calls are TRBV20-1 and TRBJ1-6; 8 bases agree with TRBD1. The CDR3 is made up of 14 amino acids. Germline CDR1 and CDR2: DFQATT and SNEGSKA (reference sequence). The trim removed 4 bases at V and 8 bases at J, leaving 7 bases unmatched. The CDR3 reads CSAIQTGEDSPLHF. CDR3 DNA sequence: TGCAGTGCTATACAGACAGGGGAGGATTCACCCCTCCACTTT.

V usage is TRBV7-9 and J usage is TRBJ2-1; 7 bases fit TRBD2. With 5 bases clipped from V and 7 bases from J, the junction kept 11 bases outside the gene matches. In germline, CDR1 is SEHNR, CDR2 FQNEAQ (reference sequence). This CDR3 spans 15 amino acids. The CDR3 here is CASSRGAGDHNEQFF. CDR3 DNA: TGTGCCAGCAGCCGAGGGGCGGGGGATCATAATGAGCAGTTCTTC.

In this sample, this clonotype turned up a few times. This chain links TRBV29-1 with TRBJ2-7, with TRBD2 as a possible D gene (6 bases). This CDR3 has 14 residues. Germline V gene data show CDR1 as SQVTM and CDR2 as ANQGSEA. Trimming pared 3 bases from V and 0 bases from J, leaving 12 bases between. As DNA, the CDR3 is TGCAGCGTTGACGCGGGGCCAAGCTCCTACGAGCAGTACTTC. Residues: CSVDAGPSSYEQYF.

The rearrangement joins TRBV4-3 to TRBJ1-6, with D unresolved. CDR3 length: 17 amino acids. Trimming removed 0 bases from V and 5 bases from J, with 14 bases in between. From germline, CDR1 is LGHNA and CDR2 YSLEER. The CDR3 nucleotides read TGCGCCAGCAGCCAAGATCCCCAAAGCATCCATAATTCACCCCTCCACTTT. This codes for CASSQDPQSIHNSPLHF.